This T cell receptor (beta chain) was documented in a study of blood T cells in healthy people across ages. Findings of the study overall: The long-lived group displayed more naive CD4+ cells, plus higher diversity, than the aged donors did. TCR beta diversity per million T cells fell roughly linearly with age.

It was with a sample-barcoded 5' primer and a J-beta primer mix that a second PCR of about 6 to 12 cycles was run. TCRdb re-called the 5' RACE reads with MiXCR, one entry per CDR3 protein. The sample shows about a million distinct CDR3 sequences, roughly 52% of them seen only once. Germline CDR1 MNHEY, CDR2 SVGAGI. The CDR3 contains 12 residues. About this clonotype: The antigen is unknown.

Donors were healthy Caucasian individuals from Russia aged roughly 6 to 95. The total RNA that was extracted per sample amounted to at least 5.5 micrograms. The V and J genes are TRBV6-5 and TRBJ2-7, with TRBD1 identical over 7 bases. The end of the DNA fits TRBJ2-5 better, so the J call may be wrong. What was sequenced was blood. The TCR comes from a man aged 30 to 39 in good health. CDR3 DNA sequence: TGTGCCAGCGGTAGAGGGGGCGGGACCCAGTACTTC. It yields the protein CASGRGGGTQYF.